The present TCR beta chain was sequenced within a study of OX40 agonist ivuxolimab in advanced cancers. Looking at the study overall: Patients assigned to dose escalation were diagnosed with hepatocellular carcinoma, melanoma, renal cell or head and neck cancer. Three partial responders included one hepatocellular carcinoma patient and two cutaneous melanoma patients.

TCRdb's table, derived via immunoSEQ multiplex PCR, lists solely in-frame clones and lacks some. The top ten clones hold about 32% of a sample with more than 25,000 clones, around nine tenths of them seen once. The CDR3 has 13 amino acids. Germline CDR1 and CDR2: SQVTM and ANQGSEA. V lost 3 bases and J 4 bases, leaving 10 bases between the germline ends. V and J are TRBV29-1 and TRBJ2-1; perhaps TRBD2 as D (5 bases). This sample comprised CD4+ or CD8+ T cells sorted from blood, obtained in a trial of the OX40 agonist ivuxolimab. The TCR was taken from an adult with an advanced solid tumor such as melanoma, head and neck, liver or kidney cancer. For the CDR3, the DNA is TGCAGCGTTGACGGCGGGTCTTACAATGAGCAGTTCTTC. Translation gives CSVDGGSYNEQFF.